This is a list of T cell receptor beta chains from one sample in a study of blood T cell repertoires in COVID-19. Profiling relied on immunoSEQ multiplex PCR, and the TCRdb table lists in-frame clones only, not all of them. The sample includes some 50,000 clones, over 80% of them seen just once. The sample consisted of peripheral blood. Receptor source: a man between 65 and 80 years old with acute or convalescent COVID-19. CDR3s include the opening cysteine and the closing phenylalanine or tryptophan. The order of the fields is J gene, D gene, clone size, V gene, CDR3 protein, CDR3 DNA. The D gene is left open where the match is weak. For some rows the clone size is stated as once, few or many, or as a class when expanded; others skip it.

TRBJ2-7	.	.	TRBV6-5	CASSPANYEQYF	TGTGCCAGCAGCCCCGCTAACTACGAGCAGTACTTC
TRBJ1-2	.	.	TRBV30	CAWSVQEGYNTF	TGTGCCTGGAGTGTACAGGAAGGGTACAACACCTTC
TRBJ2-7	.	few	TRBV28	CASLPAGLDYEQYF	TGTGCCAGCCTACCGGCGGGCCTAGACTACGAGCAGTACTTC
TRBJ1-6	.	.	TRBV14	CASSPEGGRSPLHF	TGTGCCAGCAGCCCGGAAGGGGGTCGCTCACCCCTCCACTTT
TRBJ2-5	TRBD2	.	TRBV18	CASSPSGREETQYF	TGTGCCAGCTCACCTAGCGGGAGGGAAGAGACCCAGTACTTC
TRBJ1-6	TRBD1	.	TRBV30	CAWSPGQLYNSPLHF	TGTGCCTGGAGCCCGGGACAGCTCTATAATTCACCCCTCCACTTT
TRBJ1-1	.	.	TRBV9	CASSVARQTEAFF	TGTGCCAGCAGCGTAGCTAGGCAGACTGAAGCTTTCTTT
TRBJ2-2	.	once	TRBV30	CAWSGLGQGPSGELFF	TGTGCCTGGAGTGGGCTGGGACAAGGCCCCTCCGGGGAGCTGTTTTTT
TRBJ2-2	.	.	TRBV5-1	CASSLSGTGELFF	TGCGCCAGCAGCTTGTCAGGAACCGGGGAGCTGTTTTTT
TRBJ2-5	.	once	TRBV27	CASSPRLLRQETQYF	TGTGCCAGCAGTCCCCGTCTCCTGAGGCAAGAGACCCAGTACTTC
TRBJ1-4	.	once	TRBV18	CASSPRQGWEKLFF	TGTGCCAGCTCACCACGGCAGGGGTGGGAAAAACTGTTTTTT
TRBJ2-1	.	.	TRBV7-9	CASSLGAAGRGEQFF	TGTGCCAGCAGCTTAGGAGCGGCGGGAAGGGGTGAGCAGTTCTTC
TRBJ1-1	TRBD1	.	TRBV25-1	CASRDRAASTEAFF	TGTGCCAGCAGGGACAGGGCGGCGAGCACTGAAGCTTTCTTT
TRBJ2-1	TRBD2	.	TRBV10-3	CAISEYLAGGTPINEQFF	TGTGCCATCAGTGAGTACTTAGCGGGAGGTACTCCTATCAATGAGCAGTTCTTC
TRBJ1-4	.	few	TRBV6-5	CASSYRGGEKLFF	TGTGCCAGCAGTTACAGGGGCGGTGAAAAACTGTTTTTT
TRBJ2-3	.	.	TRBV7-2	CASAYGTPTDTQYF	TGTGCCAGCGCCTACGGTACCCCCACAGATACGCAGTATTTT
TRBJ2-1	.	.	TRBV13	CASSHYTFPGHLYEQFF	TGTGCCAGCAGCCATTATACCTTCCCGGGACACCTCTATGAGCAGTTCTTC
TRBJ2-5	.	.	TRBV24-1	CATSTGRGIETQYF	TGTGCCACCTCGACGGGGAGAGGGATTGAGACCCAGTACTTC
TRBJ1-5	.	.	TRBV5-6	CASSFSGGQPQHF	TGTGCCAGCAGCTTTTCAGGTGGCCAGCCCCAGCATTTT
TRBJ2-3	TRBD1	.	TRBV5-4	CASSSRDSRTDTQYF	TGTGCCAGCAGCTCTCGGGACAGTCGCACAGATACGCAGTATTTT
TRBJ2-2	.	.	TRBV5-4	CASSFDLGGTGELFF	TGTGCCAGCAGCTTCGACTTAGGGGGCACCGGGGAGCTGTTTTTT
TRBJ2-1	.	.	TRBV30	CAWSPGLRNEQFF	TGTGCCTGGAGTCCCGGACTCCGGAATGAGCAGTTCTTC
TRBJ1-3	.	.	TRBV12-3/TRBV12-4	CASSRGIGNTIYF	TGTGCCAGCAGCAGGGGCATTGGAAACACCATATATTTT
TRBJ2-7	.	.	TRBV27	CASSRSGAYEQYF	TGTGCCAGCAGTCGGTCCGGTGCCTACGAGCAGTACTTC
TRBJ2-5	.	.	TRBV12-3/TRBV12-4	CASSFGGQETQYF	TGTGCCAGCAGTTTCGGGGGCCAAGAGACCCAGTACTTC
TRBJ1-1	.	.	TRBV27	CASSLSGRTEAFF	TGTGCCAGCAGTTTATCGGGCAGGACTGAAGCTTTCTTT
TRBJ1-1	.	.	TRBV9	CASSPTAGRAEAFF	TGTGCCAGCAGCCCTACCGCGGGGAGGGCTGAAGCTTTCTTT
TRBJ1-5	.	.	TRBV3-1/TRBV3-2	CASSQDGASNQPQHF	TGTGCCAGCAGCCAAGATGGAGCCAGCAATCAGCCCCAGCATTTT
TRBJ2-1	TRBD2	.	TRBV29-1	CSYLWGGREQFF	TGCAGCTACCTCTGGGGAGGGAGGGAGCAGTTCTTC
TRBJ1-2	TRBD1	.	TRBV28	CASRPRDRERYTF	TGTGCCAGCAGGCCCCGGGACAGGGAACGCTACACCTTC
TRBJ2-5	.	.	TRBV7-8	CASSLRLAGETQYF	TGTGCCAGCAGCTTACGCCTGGCGGGGGAGACCCAGTACTTC
TRBJ2-6	.	.	TRBV10-3	CAISEKDEPGANVLTF	TGTGCCATCAGTGAGAAAGATGAGCCTGGGGCCAACGTCCTGACTTTC
TRBJ1-1	.	.	TRBV6-5	CASTGLRGHEAFF	TGTGCCAGCACCGGGCTCAGGGGTCATGAAGCTTTCTTT
TRBJ2-2	TRBD1	.	TRBV5-1	CASSVDRPSGELFF	TGCGCCAGCAGCGTGGACAGGCCGAGCGGGGAGCTGTTTTTT
TRBJ2-6	TRBD1	.	TRBV5-1	CASSLTGTGGEGANVLTF	TGCGCCAGCAGCTTAACCGGGACAGGGGGCGAAGGGGCCAACGTCCTGACTTTC
TRBJ1-2	TRBD1	.	TRBV5-1	CASSLGAQGDYGYTF	TGCGCCAGCAGCTTGGGGGCACAGGGGGACTATGGCTACACCTTC
TRBJ2-7	.	once	TRBV6-5	CASRRRGGGEQYF	TGTGCCAGCCGTCGTAGGGGAGGCGGCGAGCAGTACTTC
TRBJ1-5	.	.	TRBV28	CASSFGTPNQPQHF	TGTGCCAGCAGTTTCGGGACTCCAAATCAGCCCCAGCATTTT
TRBJ1-2	TRBD1	.	TRBV5-1	CASSFRAQGDGYTF	TGCGCCAGCAGCTTTAGGGCGCAGGGGGATGGCTACACCTTC
TRBJ1-4	TRBD1	.	TRBV5-1	CASSLQGATNEKLFF	TGCGCCAGCAGCTTACAGGGGGCAACTAATGAAAAACTGTTTTTT
TRBJ1-2	TRBD1	.	TRBV2	CASTPGQGVPYGYTF	TGTGCCAGCACACCGGGACAGGGTGTTCCCTATGGCTACACCTTC
TRBJ1-2	.	.	TRBV3-1/TRBV3-2	CASSQGTATNYGYTF	TGTGCCAGCAGCCAAGGGACAGCTACTAACTATGGCTACACCTTC
TRBJ2-7	.	.	TRBV29-1	CSGRMVGGEQYF	TGCAGCGGCAGAATGGTCGGGGGCGAGCAGTACTTC
TRBJ1-1	TRBD1	once	TRBV5-5	CASSGTRQGERTEAFF	TGTGCCAGCAGCGGAACCCGACAGGGGGAGAGGACTGAAGCTTTCTTT
TRBJ1-6	TRBD1	.	TRBV19	CASSPRDSNSPLHF	TGTGCCAGTAGTCCAAGGGACAGTAATTCACCCCTCCACTTT
TRBJ2-7	.	many	TRBV9	CASSVSDSYEQYF	TGTGCCAGCAGCGTTTCGGACAGTTACGAGCAGTACTTC
TRBJ2-2	TRBD2	.	TRBV7-6	CASSLRGTSGNTGELFF	TGTGCCAGCAGCCTTCGGGGGACTAGCGGGAACACCGGGGAGCTGTTTTTT
TRBJ2-2	TRBD1	once	TRBV6-6	CASSPTGSSGELFF	TGTGCCAGCAGCCCGACAGGGAGTTCCGGGGAGCTGTTTTTT
TRBJ2-1	TRBD2	.	TRBV5-5	CASSLGGSSYNEQFF	TGTGCCAGCAGCTTGGGCGGGAGCTCCTACAATGAGCAGTTCTTC
TRBJ1-5	.	.	TRBV18	CASSPLGADQPQHF	TGTGCCAGCTCACCACTTGGGGCGGATCAGCCCCAGCATTTT
TRBJ2-1	TRBD2	.	TRBV19	CASSKWTSSSRNEQFF	TGTGCCAGTAGTAAATGGACTAGCTCGTCGAGAAATGAGCAGTTCTTC
TRBJ1-4	.	.	TRBV7-9	CASSSYEQGYSEKLFF	TGTGCCAGCAGCTCCTATGAACAGGGTTACAGTGAAAAACTGTTTTTT